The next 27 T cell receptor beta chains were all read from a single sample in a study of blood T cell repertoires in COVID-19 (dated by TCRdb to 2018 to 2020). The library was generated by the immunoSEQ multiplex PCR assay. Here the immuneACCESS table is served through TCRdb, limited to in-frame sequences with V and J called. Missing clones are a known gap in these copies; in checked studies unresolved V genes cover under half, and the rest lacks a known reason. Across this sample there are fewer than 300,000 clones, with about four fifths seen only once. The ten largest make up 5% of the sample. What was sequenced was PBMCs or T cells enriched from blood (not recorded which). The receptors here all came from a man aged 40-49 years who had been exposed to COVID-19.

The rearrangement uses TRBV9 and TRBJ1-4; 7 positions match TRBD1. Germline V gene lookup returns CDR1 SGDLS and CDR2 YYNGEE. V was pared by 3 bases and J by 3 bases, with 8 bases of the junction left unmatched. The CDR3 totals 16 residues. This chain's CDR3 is CASSGRGGTANEKLFF. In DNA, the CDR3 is TGTGCCAGCAGCGGACGAGGGGGGACAGCTAATGAAAAACTGTTTTTT.

The CDR3, as DNA: TGCGCCAGCAGTGAGTCTAAGTTCGTCAGGGCGGTCAACTATGGCTACACCTTC. Translation: CASSESKFVRAVNYGYTF. The gene calls are TRBV10-2 and TRBJ1-2; tentatively, D is TRBD1 (5 bases). V lost 0 bases to trimming and J lost 2 bases, with 19 bases between them. There are 18 residues in the CDR3. Germline V CDR1 and CDR2: WSHSY, SAAADI.

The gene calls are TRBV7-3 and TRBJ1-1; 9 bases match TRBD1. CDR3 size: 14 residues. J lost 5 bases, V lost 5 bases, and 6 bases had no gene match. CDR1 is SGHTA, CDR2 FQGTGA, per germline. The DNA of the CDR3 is TGTGCCAGCAGCGTCGGGACAGGGAGAACTGAAGCTTTCTTT. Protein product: CASSVGTGRTEAFF. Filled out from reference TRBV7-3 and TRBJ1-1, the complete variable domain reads GAGVSQTPSNKVTEKGKYVELRCDPISGHTALYWYRQSLGQGPEFLIYFQGTGAADDSGLPNDRFFAVRPEGSVSTLKIQRTERGDSAVYLCASSVGTGRTEAFFGQGTRLTVV.

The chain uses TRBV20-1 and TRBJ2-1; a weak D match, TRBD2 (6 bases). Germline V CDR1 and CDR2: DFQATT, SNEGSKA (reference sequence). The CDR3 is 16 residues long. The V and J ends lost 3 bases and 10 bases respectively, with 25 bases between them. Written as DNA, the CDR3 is TGCAGTGCTAGTGGCGTTCAGGGACGGGAGAATAGGGAGCAGTTCTTC. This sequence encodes CSASGVQGRENREQFF.

CDR3 DNA: TGTGCCAGCAGCGTTCTAACAGATACGCAGTATTTT. Translation: CASSVLTDTQYF. The chain joins TRBV5-4 to TRBJ2-3, with D unresolved. Germline V gene lookup returns CDR1 SGHNT and CDR2 YYREEE (reference sequence). The CDR3 sequence is 12 residues long. V lost 4 bases and J 3 bases, leaving 6 bases between the germline ends.

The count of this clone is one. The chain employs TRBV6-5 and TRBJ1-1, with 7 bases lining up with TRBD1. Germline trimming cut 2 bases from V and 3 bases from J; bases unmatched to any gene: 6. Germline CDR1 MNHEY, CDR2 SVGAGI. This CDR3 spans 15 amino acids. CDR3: CASSYGTGVYTEAFF. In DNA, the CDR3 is TGTGCCAGCAGTTACGGCACAGGGGTCTACACTGAAGCTTTCTTT.

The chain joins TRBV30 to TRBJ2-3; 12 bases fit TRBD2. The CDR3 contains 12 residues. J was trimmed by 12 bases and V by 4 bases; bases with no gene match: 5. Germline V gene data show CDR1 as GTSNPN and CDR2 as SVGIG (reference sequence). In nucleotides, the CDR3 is TGTGCCTGGATCCAGACTAGCGGGAGCCAGTATTTT. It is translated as CAWIQTSGSQYF. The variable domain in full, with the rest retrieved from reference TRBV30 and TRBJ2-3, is SQTIHQWPATLVQPVGSPLSLECTVEGTSNPNLYWYRQAAGRGLQLLFYSVGIGQISSEVPQNLSASRPQDRQFILSSKKLLLSDSGFYLCAWIQTSGSQYFGPGTRLTVL.

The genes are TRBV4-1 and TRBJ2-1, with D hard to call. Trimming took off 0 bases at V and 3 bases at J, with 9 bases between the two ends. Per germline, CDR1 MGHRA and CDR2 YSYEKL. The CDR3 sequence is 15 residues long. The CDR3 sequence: CASSQEAGNYNEQFF. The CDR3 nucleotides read TGCGCCAGCAGCCAAGAGGCAGGTAACTACAATGAGCAGTTCTTC.

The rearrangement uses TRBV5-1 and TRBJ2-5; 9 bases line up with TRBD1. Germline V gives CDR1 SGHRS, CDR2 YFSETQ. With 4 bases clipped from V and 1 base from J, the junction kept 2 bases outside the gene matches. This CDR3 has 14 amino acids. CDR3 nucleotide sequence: TGCGCCAGCAGCCCACAGGGGGCCCAAGAGACCCAGTACTTC. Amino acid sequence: CASSPQGAQETQYF.

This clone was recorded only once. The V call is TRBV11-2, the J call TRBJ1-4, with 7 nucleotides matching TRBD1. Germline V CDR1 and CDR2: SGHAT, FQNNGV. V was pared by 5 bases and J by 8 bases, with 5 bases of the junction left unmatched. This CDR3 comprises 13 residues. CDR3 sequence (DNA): TGTGCCAGCAGCCGGGACAGCTACGAAAAACTGTTTTTT. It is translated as CASSRDSYEKLFF. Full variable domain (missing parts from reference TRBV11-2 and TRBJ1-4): EAGVAQSPRYKIIEKRQSVAFWCNPISGHATLYWYQQILGQGPKLLIQFQNNGVVDDSQLPKDRFSAERLKGVDSTLKIQPAKLEDSAVYLCASSRDSYEKLFFGSGTQLSVL.

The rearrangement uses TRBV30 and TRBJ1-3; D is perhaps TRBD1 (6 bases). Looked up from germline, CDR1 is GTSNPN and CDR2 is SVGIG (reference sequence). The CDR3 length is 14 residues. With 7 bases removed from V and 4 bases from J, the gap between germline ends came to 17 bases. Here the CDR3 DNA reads TGTGCCTCCTCTACCACAGGGTCCGGAAACACCATATATTTT. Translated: CASSTTGSGNTIYF.

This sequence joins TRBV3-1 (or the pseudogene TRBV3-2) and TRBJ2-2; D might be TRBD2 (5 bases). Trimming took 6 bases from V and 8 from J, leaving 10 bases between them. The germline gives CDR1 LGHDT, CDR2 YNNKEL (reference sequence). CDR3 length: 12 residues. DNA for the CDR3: TGTGCCAGCAGAGCTAGCAGTGGGGAGCTGTTTTTT. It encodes CASRASSGELFF.

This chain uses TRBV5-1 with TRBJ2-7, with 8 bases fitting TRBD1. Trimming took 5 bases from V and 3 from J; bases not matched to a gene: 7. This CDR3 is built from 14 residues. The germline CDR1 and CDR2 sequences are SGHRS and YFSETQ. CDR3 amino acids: CASSPDRALYEQYF. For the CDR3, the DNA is TGCGCCAGCAGTCCGGACAGGGCCCTCTACGAGCAGTACTTC.

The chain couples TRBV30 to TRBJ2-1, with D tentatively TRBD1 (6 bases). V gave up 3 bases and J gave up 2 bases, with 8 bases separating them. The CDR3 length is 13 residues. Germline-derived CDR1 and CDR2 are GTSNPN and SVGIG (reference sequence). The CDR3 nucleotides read TGTGCCTGGAGCGGGACAACCTACAATGAGCAGTTCTTC. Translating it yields CAWSGTTYNEQFF. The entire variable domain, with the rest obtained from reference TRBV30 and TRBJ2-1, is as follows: SQTIHQWPATLVQPVGSPLSLECTVEGTSNPNLYWYRQAAGRGLQLLFYSVGIGQISSEVPQNLSASRPQDRQFILSSKKLLLSDSGFYLCAWSGTTYNEQFFGPGTRLTVL.

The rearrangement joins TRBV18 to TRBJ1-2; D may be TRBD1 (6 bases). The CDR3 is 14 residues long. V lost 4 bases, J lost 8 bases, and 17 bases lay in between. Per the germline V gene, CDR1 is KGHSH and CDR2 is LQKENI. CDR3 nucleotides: TGTGCCAGCTCACTAGAAGACAGGCCGTGGGGCTACACCTTC. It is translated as CASSLEDRPWGYTF. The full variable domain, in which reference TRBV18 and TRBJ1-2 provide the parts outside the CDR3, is NAGVMQNPRHLVRRRGQEARLRCSPMKGHSHVYWYRQLPEEGLKFMVYLQKENIIDESGMPKERFSAEFPKEGPSILRIQQVVRGDSAAYFCASSLEDRPWGYTFGSGTRLTVV.

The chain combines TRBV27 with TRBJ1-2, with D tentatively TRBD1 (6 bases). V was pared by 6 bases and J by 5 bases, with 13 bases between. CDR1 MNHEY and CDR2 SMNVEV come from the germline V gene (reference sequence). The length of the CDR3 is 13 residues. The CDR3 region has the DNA TGTGCCAGCAGACCCCAGGGACATTATGGCTACACCTTC. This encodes CASRPQGHYGYTF.

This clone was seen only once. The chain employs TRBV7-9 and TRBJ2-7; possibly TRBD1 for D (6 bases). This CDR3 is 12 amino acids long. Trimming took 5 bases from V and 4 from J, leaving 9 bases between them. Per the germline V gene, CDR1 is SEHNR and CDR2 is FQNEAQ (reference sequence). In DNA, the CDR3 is TGTGCCAGCAGCCTACAGGGTTACGAGCAGTACTTC. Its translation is CASSLQGYEQYF. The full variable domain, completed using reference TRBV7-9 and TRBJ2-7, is DTGVSQNPRHKITKRGQNVTFRCDPISEHNRLYWYRQTLGQGPEFLTYFQNEAQLEKSRLLSDRFSAERPKGSFSTLEIQRTEQGDSAMYLCASSLQGYEQYFGPGTRLTVT.

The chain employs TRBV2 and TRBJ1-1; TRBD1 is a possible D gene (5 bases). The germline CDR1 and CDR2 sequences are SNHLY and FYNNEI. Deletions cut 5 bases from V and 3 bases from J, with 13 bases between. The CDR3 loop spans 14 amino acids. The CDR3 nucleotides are TGTGCCAGCAGTTTGCAGGGTCGTGACACTGAAGCTTTCTTT. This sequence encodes CASSLQGRDTEAFF.

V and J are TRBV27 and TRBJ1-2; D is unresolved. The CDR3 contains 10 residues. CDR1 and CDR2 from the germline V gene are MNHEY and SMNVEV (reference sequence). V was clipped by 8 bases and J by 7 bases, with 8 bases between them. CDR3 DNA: TGTGCCAGCCAGGCGCGTGGCTACACCTTC. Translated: CASQARGYTF.

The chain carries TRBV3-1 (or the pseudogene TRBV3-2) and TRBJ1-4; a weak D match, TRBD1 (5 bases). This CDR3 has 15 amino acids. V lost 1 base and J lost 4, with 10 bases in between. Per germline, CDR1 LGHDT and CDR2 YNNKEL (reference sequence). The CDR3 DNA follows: TGTGCCAGCAGCCAAGTGGGGGGGTTTAATGAAAAACTGTTTTTT. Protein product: CASSQVGGFNEKLFF.

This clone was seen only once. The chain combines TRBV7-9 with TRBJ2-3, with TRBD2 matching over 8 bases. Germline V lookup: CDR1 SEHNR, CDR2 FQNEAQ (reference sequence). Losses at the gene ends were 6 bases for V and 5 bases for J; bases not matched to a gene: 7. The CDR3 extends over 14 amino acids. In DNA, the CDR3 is TGTGCCAGCAGACGAGCGGGAGTTGAAGATACGCAGTATTTT. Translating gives CASRRAGVEDTQYF.

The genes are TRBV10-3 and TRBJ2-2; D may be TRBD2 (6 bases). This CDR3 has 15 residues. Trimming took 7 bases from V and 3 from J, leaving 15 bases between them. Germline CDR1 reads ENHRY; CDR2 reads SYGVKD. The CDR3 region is CAITPRSGHTGELFF. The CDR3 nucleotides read TGTGCCATCACCCCCCGGAGCGGGCACACCGGGGAGCTGTTTTTT.

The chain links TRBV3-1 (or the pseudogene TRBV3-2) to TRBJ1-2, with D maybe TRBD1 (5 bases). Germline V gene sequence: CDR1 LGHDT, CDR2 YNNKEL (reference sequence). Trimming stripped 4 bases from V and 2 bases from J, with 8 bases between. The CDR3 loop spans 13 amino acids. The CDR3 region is CASSLAGNYGYTF. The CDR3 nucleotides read TGTGCCAGCAGCCTGGCAGGGAACTATGGCTACACCTTC.

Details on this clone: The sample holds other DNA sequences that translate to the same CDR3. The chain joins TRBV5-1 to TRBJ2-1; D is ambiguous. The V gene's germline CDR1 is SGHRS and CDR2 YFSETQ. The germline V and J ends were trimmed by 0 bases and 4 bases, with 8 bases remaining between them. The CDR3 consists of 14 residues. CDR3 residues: CASSLGGRYNEQFF. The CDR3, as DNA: TGCGCCAGCAGCTTGGGAGGTAGATACAATGAGCAGTTCTTC.

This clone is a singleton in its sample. Here the CDR3 DNA reads TGCGCCAGCAGCTTGGAAGCCCCGGGAGGAAAGGGCTACACCTTC. Translation: CASSLEAPGGKGYTF. The chain has TRBV5-1 and TRBJ1-2, with D hard to call. The CDR3 is 15 amino acids. V lost 0 bases and J lost 8, with 17 bases in between. From germline, CDR1 is SGHRS and CDR2 YFSETQ.

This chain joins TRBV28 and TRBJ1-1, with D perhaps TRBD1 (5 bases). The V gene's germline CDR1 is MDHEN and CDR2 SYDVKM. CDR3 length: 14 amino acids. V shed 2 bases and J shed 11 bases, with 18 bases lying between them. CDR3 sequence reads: CASSLGARVSGAFF. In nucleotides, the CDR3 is TGTGCCAGCAGTTTAGGCGCCAGGGTGAGTGGGGCTTTCTTT.

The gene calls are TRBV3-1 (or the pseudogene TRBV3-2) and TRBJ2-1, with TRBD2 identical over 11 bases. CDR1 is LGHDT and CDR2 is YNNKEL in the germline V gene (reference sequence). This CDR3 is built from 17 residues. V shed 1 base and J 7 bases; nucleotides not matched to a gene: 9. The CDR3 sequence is CASSQGVRTSGLNEQFF. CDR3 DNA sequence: TGTGCCAGCAGCCAAGGCGTTCGGACTAGCGGGCTAAATGAGCAGTTCTTC.